The sequence of this T cell receptor (beta chain) was determined in a study of cytomegalovirus exposure and HLA in healthy donors. Study-wide background: As released early, the data held about 85 million unique TCRs from HLA-typed donors. Findings of the study overall: Investigators reported about 160 TCR beta chains as tied to cytomegalovirus. Earlier analysis found most TCR beta V segments productive about 90% or about 30% of the time. Generally TCR sequences proved uncommon, though certain public TCRs appeared in numerous donors.

With respect to this clone: Its target is not known.

Researchers ran the PCR with 60 Vbeta and 13 Jbeta primers. Libraries were prepared by immunoSEQ multiplex PCR; TCRdb keeps only in-frame clonotypes and omits some of them. The table shows 90,000 to 140,000 clones, with approximately 81% occurring only once. The sequence was obtained from a man aged 30-40 years in good health and CMV-seronegative. Sequencing used PBMCs.

Here the CDR3 DNA reads TGTGCTAGTGGTTTGTCACCCGGGGGGCGCCGAGGAAACACCATATATTTT. It yields the protein CASGLSPGGRRGNTIYF. The gene calls are TRBV12-5 and TRBJ1-3; maybe TRBD1 (6 bases). The length of the CDR3 is 17 residues. Looked up from germline, CDR1 is LGHNT and CDR2 is FRNRAP. V lost 2 bases, J lost 4 bases, and 18 bases lay in between.